These 21 T cell receptor beta chains were sequenced from one sample in a study of blood T cell repertoires in COVID-19. This table comes from immunoSEQ multiplex PCR, and its TCRdb copy is limited to in-frame clones, with some not included. The sample includes some 700,000 clones, about nine tenths of them seen just once. Input material: peripheral blood. The receptors stem from a woman younger than 30 with acute or convalescent COVID-19.

This chain uses TRBV3-1 (or the pseudogene TRBV3-2) with TRBJ1-2; D not certain. The V gene's germline CDR1 is LGHDT and CDR2 YNNKEL (reference sequence). Trimming took 1 base from V and 4 from J, leaving 10 bases between them. The CDR3 runs 14 residues. This CDR3 reads CASSQGGLAYGYTF. CDR3 DNA sequence: TGTGCCAGCAGCCAAGGAGGGCTTGCCTATGGCTACACCTTC.

V and J are TRBV7-6 and TRBJ1-2; D possibly corresponds to TRBD1 (6 bases). Trimming cost V 0 bases and J 5 bases, with 10 bases left between them. The CDR3 totals 14 residues. Germline CDR1 reads SGHVS; CDR2 reads FNYEAQ. The CDR3 nucleotides read TGTGCCAGCAGCTTAGCGGGGGCAGGGTATGGCTACACCTTC. It is translated as CASSLAGAGYGYTF.

The V and J genes are TRBV11-3 and TRBJ1-2; D may be TRBD1 (6 bases). Germline loops: CDR1 SGHNT, CDR2 YENEEA. This CDR3 region has 15 residues. V dropped 5 bases and J dropped 4 bases, with 17 bases sitting between them. CDR3 DNA: TGTGCCAGCAGCCACTGCCAGGGACACTTCTATGGCTACACCTTC. This sequence encodes CASSHCQGHFYGYTF. Based on the CDR3 plus reference TRBV11-3 and TRBJ1-2, the full variable domain is EAGVVQSPRYKIIEKKQPVAFWCNPISGHNTLYWYLQNLGQGPELLIRYENEEAVDDSQLPKDRFSAERLKGVDSTLKIQPAELGDSAVYLCASSHCQGHFYGYTFGSGTRLTVV.

V usage is TRBV5-6 and J usage is TRBJ2-3, with 9 bases fitting TRBD2. Unmatched junction bases numbered 6, after V lost 1 base and J lost 0 bases. CDR1 SGHDT and CDR2 YYEEEE come from the germline V gene. The CDR3 consists of 17 residues. The CDR3, as DNA: TGTGCCAGCAGCTTGTTGGCTAGCGGGGCTAGCACAGATACGCAGTATTTT. This sequence encodes CASSLLASGASTDTQYF.

Comments on this clone: At one of its ends the junction is not consistent with the germline gene, which may arise from a read error. The genes are TRBV19 and TRBJ2-1; 13 bases match TRBD2. Germline CDR1 and CDR2: LNHDA and SQIVND (reference sequence). The CDR3 is 17 amino acids. Here the CDR3 reads CASSMELAGGPYNEQFF. The CDR3 nucleotides are TGTGCCAGTAGTATGGAACTAGCGGGGGGGCCCTATAATGAGCAGTTCTTC.

V usage is TRBV5-1 and J usage is TRBJ1-6; 9 bases are a match to TRBD1. The CDR3 is 15 residues long. Trimming at V came to 8 bases and at J to 1 base, leaving 4 bases not matched to a gene. Germline loops: CDR1 SGHRS, CDR2 YFSETQ. For the CDR3, the DNA is TGCGCCAGTGGGACAGGGAGGTCCTATAATTCACCCCTCCACTTT. Protein sequence: CASGTGRSYNSPLHF. The whole variable domain, filled in from reference TRBV5-1 and TRBJ1-6, reads KAGVTQTPRYLIKTRGQQVTLSCSPISGHRSVSWYQQTPGQGLQFLFEYFSETQRNKGNFPGRFSGRQFSNSRSEMNVSTLELGDSALYLCASGTGRSYNSPLHFGNGTRLTVT.

This clone was recorded a few times. This chain uses TRBV25-1 with TRBJ2-1, with D uncertain. Trimming pared 7 bases from V and 9 bases from J, leaving 10 bases between. The V gene's germline CDR1 is MGHDK and CDR2 SYGVNS. This CDR3 is 11 amino acids long. CDR3 DNA sequence: TGTGCCAGCATTGGAGAGACTGAGCAGTTCTTC. Its protein is CASIGETEQFF.

This clone was detected once. J is TRBJ1-2 and V is TRBV6-5; 8 bases line up with TRBD1. Per germline, CDR1 MNHEY and CDR2 SVGAGI. V was clipped by 8 bases and J by 4 bases; unmatched bases: 9. The CDR3 covers 14 residues. CDR3 in amino acids: CASWGQVIGYGYTF. The CDR3 nucleotides are TGTGCCAGCTGGGGACAGGTGATCGGCTATGGCTACACCTTC.

The rearrangement links TRBV12-3 or TRBV12-4 to TRBJ2-1; 7 bases map to TRBD2. The V segment lost 2 bases and the J segment 9 bases; nucleotides outside the gene matches: 4. The CDR3 is made up of 13 amino acids. The CDR3 here is CASSLFREGEQFF. Here the CDR3 DNA reads TGTGCCAGCAGTTTATTTAGGGAGGGTGAGCAGTTCTTC.

This chain joins TRBV7-2 and TRBJ2-2; D gene uncertain. Looked up from germline, CDR1 is SGHTA and CDR2 is FQGNSA. Between the trimmed V and J ends, which lost 3 bases and 3 bases, there was a span of 5 bases. The CDR3 length is 13 residues. The CDR3 DNA reads TGTGCCAGCAGCTTCGACTACACCGGGGAGCTGTTTTTT. It encodes CASSFDYTGELFF. Complete variable domain (other parts from reference TRBV7-2 and TRBJ2-2): GAGVSQSPSNKVTEKGKDVELRCDPISGHTALYWYRQSLGQGLEFLIYFQGNSAPDKSGLPSDRFSAERTGGSVSTLTIQRTQQEDSAVYLCASSFDYTGELFFGEGSRLTVL.

The CDR3 DNA is TGCAGCGTTGAAGGGACAAATGGCTACACCTTC. Protein product: CSVEGTNGYTF. This chain links TRBV29-1 with TRBJ1-2, with D possibly matching TRBD1 (5 bases). Germline V CDR1 and CDR2: SQVTM, ANQGSEA. The CDR3 totals 11 residues. The ends were cut back, 1 base at V and 6 bases at J, with 6 bases in the middle.

For the CDR3, the DNA is TGTGCCAGCATCCGACGGGGGAATGAGCAGTTCTTC. It is translated as CASIRRGNEQFF. The gene calls are TRBV2 and TRBJ2-1; D is perhaps TRBD2 (6 bases). This CDR3 spans 12 amino acids. Trimming took 7 bases from V and 7 from J, leaving 11 bases between them. The germline gives CDR1 SNHLY, CDR2 FYNNEI.

This chain connects TRBV18 to TRBJ2-5; a weak D match, TRBD2 (5 bases). This CDR3 is 15 amino acids long. Germline CDR1 is KGHSH and CDR2 is LQKENI. V lost 0 bases and J lost 1, with 9 bases in between. The DNA for the CDR3 is TGTGCCAGCTCACCACCGAGGGAGTTCCAAGAGACCCAGTACTTC. As protein: CASSPPREFQETQYF.

The rearrangement uses TRBV19 and TRBJ2-5; possibly TRBD2 for D (5 bases). Trimming removed 7 bases at V and 1 base at J, with 13 bases between. The CDR3 contains 14 residues. CDR1 and CDR2 (germline): LNHDA, SQIVND (reference sequence). The CDR3 loop reads CASNSGLPQETQYF. CDR3 nucleotides: TGTGCCAGTAACTCCGGACTCCCCCAAGAGACCCAGTACTTC.

In its sample, this clone was seen once. The V gene is TRBV5-4, the J gene TRBJ1-6; unclear D gene. V lost 1 base and J 6 bases, leaving 14 bases between the germline ends. Germline CDR1 is SGHNT and CDR2 is YYREEE (reference sequence). CDR3 size: 16 residues. CDR3 sequence reads: CASSLSRFGFNSPLHF. The DNA of the CDR3 is TGTGCCAGCAGCTTGAGCAGGTTTGGGTTTAATTCACCCCTCCACTTT.

The chain carries TRBV6-2 or TRBV6-3 and TRBJ2-5; 12 nucleotides line up with TRBD2. The V gene's germline CDR1 is MNHEY and CDR2 SVGEGT. The CDR3 length is 19 residues. V dropped 4 bases and J dropped 4; count of bases not matched to a gene: 16. DNA of the CDR3: TGTGCCAGCAGTTCCCCGCTCCTAGCGGGGGGGCTCTTCGGAGAGACCCAGTACTTC. Translation gives CASSSPLLAGGLFGETQYF.

V gene TRBV5-1 combines with J gene TRBJ2-7; no reliable D call. Germline V gives CDR1 SGHRS, CDR2 YFSETQ. This CDR3 contains 11 residues. Trimming left V 3 bases short and J 3 bases short, with 4 bases between. The CDR3 DNA is TGCGCCAGCAGCTCCATCTACGAGCAGTACTTC. This encodes CASSSIYEQYF. Drawing the rest from reference TRBV5-1 and TRBJ2-7, the complete variable domain is KAGVTQTPRYLIKTRGQQVTLSCSPISGHRSVSWYQQTPGQGLQFLFEYFSETQRNKGNFPGRFSGRQFSNSRSEMNVSTLELGDSALYLCASSSIYEQYFGPGTRLTVT.

The chain has TRBV6-2 or TRBV6-3 and TRBJ2-3, with D unclear. Trimming left V 5 bases short and J 0 bases short, with 15 bases between. The CDR3 covers 16 residues. Germline loops: CDR1 MNHEY, CDR2 SVGEGT. For the CDR3, the DNA is TGTGCCAGCAGTAAACACCAATCCCCTAGCACAGATACGCAGTATTTT. Its translation is CASSKHQSPSTDTQYF.

The chain uses TRBV5-4 and TRBJ1-6; D perhaps matches TRBD1 (5 bases). Germline lookup yields CDR1 SGHNT and CDR2 YYREEE (reference sequence). The CDR3 is made up of 12 amino acids. The V gene lost 4 bases and the J gene lost 13 bases, with 12 bases spanning the gap. CDR3 residues: CASSPGGSPLHF. CDR3 coding DNA: TGTGCCAGCAGCCCGGGGGGGTCCCCCCTCCACTTT.

The CDR3 reads CASSPRAAATSTDTQYF. The CDR3 DNA follows: TGTGCCAGCAGTCCTAGGGCAGCGGCAACTAGCACAGATACGCAGTATTTT. The chain employs TRBV28 and TRBJ2-3; possibly TRBD2 for D (5 bases). The V end was cut by 5 bases, the J end by 0 bases, with 18 bases between. This CDR3 has 17 residues. The V gene's germline CDR1 is MDHEN and CDR2 SYDVKM.

The genes are TRBV6-2 or TRBV6-3 and TRBJ1-1; the D gene is possibly TRBD1 (6 bases). The CDR3 extends over 14 amino acids. Trimming removed 3 bases from V and 4 bases from J, with 12 bases in between. Germline V gene sequence: CDR1 MNHEY, CDR2 SVGEGT. The CDR3 region is CASSYVGARTEAFF. The CDR3 DNA follows: TGTGCCAGCAGTTATGTGGGGGCCCGCACTGAAGCTTTCTTT.